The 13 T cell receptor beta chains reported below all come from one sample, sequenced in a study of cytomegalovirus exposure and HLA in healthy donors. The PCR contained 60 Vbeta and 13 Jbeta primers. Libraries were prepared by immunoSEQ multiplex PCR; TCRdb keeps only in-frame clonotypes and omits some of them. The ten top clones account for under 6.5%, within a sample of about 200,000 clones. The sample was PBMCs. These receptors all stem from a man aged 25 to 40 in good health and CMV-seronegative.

CDR3 region: CASRGTANTEAFF. The CDR3 DNA reads TGCGCCAGCAGAGGGACAGCGAACACTGAAGCTTTCTTT. The V call is TRBV10-2, the J call TRBJ1-1, with 7 bases lining up with TRBD1. Looked up from germline, CDR1 is WSHSY and CDR2 is SAAADI. CDR3 length: 13 amino acids. V lost 6 bases and J lost 1; bases outside the gene matches: 2.

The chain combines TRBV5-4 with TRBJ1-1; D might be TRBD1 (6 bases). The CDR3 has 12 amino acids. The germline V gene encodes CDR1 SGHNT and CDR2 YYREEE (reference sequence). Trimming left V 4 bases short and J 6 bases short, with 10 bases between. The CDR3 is CASSLQGPEAFF. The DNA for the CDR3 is TGTGCCAGCAGCCTACAGGGCCCTGAAGCTTTCTTT.

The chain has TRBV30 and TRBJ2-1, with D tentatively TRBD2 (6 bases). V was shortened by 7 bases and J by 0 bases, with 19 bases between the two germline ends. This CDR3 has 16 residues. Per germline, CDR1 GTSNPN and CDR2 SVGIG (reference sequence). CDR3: CALTRGLRISYNEQFF. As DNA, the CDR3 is TGTGCCTTGACTAGGGGTTTGCGAATCTCCTACAATGAGCAGTTCTTC. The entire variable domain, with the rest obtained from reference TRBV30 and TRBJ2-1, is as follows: SQTIHQWPATLVQPVGSPLSLECTVEGTSNPNLYWYRQAAGRGLQLLFYSVGIGQISSEVPQNLSASRPQDRQFILSSKKLLLSDSGFYLCALTRGLRISYNEQFFGPGTRLTVL.

The CDR3 coding sequence is TGCGCCAGCAGGGAGGGAGGGGCAGATACGCAGTATTTT. This translates into CASREGGADTQYF. This chain joins TRBV5-1 and TRBJ2-3, with 7 bases identical to TRBD2. CDR1 is SGHRS and CDR2 is YFSETQ in the germline V gene. The CDR3 totals 13 residues. V was pared by 5 bases and J by 4 bases, with 4 bases of the junction left unmatched.

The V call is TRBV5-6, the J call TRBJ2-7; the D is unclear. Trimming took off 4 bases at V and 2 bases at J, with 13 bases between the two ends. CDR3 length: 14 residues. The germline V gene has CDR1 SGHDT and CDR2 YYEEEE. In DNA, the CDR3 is TGTGCCAGCAGCCGTCGGGTCCTTACCTACGAGCAGTACTTC. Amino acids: CASSRRVLTYEQYF.

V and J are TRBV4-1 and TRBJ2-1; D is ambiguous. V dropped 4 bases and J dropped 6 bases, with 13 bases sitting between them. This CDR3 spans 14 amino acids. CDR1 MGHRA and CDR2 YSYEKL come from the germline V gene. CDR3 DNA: TGCGCCAGCAGCCCGCGGTCACCCGGCAATGAGCAGTTCTTC. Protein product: CASSPRSPGNEQFF.

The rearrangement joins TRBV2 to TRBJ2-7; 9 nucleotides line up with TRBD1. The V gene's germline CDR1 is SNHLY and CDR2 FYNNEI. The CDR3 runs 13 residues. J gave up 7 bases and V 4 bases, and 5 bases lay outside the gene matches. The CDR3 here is CASSGDRVWEQYF. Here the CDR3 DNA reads TGTGCCAGCAGTGGGGACAGGGTATGGGAGCAGTACTTC.

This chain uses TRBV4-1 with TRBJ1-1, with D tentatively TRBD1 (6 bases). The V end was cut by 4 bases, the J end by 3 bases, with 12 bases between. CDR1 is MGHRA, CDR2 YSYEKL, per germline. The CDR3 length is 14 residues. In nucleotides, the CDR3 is TGCGCCAGCAGCCCCAGGGGTTCTGACACTGAAGCTTTCTTT. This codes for CASSPRGSDTEAFF.

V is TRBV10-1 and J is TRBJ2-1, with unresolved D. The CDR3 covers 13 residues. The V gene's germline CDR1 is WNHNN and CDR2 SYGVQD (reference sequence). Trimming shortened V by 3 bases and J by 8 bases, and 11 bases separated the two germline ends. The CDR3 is CASSEKPGDEQFF. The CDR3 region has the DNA TGCGCCAGCAGTGAAAAACCCGGAGATGAGCAGTTCTTC.

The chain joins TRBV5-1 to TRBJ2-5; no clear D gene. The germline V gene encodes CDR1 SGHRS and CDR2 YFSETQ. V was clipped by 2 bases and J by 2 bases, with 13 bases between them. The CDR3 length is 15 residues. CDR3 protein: CASSLTFWLQETQYF. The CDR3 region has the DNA TGCGCCAGCAGCTTAACTTTCTGGTTACAAGAGACCCAGTACTTC.

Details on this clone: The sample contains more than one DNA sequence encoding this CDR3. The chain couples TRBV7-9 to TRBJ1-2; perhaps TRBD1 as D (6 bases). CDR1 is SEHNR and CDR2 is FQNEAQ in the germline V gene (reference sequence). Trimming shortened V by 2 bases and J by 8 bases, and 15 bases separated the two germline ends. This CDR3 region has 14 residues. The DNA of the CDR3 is TGTGCCAGCAGCTTAAATGGGCAGGGGTACGGCTACACCTTC. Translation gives CASSLNGQGYGYTF.

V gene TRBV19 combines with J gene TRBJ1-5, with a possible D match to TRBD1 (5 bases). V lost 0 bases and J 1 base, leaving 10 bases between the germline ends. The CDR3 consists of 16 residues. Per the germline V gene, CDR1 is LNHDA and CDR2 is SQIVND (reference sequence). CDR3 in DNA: TGTGCCAGTAGTATAGAGGGACTTCTCAGCAATCAGCCCCAGCATTTT. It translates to CASSIEGLLSNQPQHF.

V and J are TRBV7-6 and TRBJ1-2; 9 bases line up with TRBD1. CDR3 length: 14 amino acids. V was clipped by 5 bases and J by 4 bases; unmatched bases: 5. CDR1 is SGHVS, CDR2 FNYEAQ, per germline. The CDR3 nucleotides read TGTGCCAGCAGCCCAAAGGGACAGGGCTATGGCTACACCTTC. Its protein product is CASSPKGQGYGYTF.